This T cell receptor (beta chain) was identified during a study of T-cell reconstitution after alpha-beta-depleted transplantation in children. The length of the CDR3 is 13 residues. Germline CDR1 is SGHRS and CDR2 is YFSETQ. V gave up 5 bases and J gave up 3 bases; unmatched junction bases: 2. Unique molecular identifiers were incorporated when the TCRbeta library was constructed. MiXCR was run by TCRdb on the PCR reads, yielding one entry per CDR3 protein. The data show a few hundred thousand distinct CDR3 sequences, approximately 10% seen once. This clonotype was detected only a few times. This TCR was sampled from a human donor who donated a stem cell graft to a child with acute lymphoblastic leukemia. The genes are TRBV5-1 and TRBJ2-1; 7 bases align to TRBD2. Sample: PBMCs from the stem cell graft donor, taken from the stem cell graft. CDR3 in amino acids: CASRGTNYNEQFF. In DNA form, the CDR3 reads TGCGCCAGCAGAGGGACTAACTACAATGAGCAGTTCTTC.